The TCR beta chain described here comes from a study of glioma-infiltrating T cells after dendritic cell vaccination. The time point: after dendritic cell vaccination, including at tumor progression/relapse. Only patients with spare fresh-frozen tumor and over two years of follow-up were included. No glioblastoma patient carried an isocitrate dehydrogenase mutation. The germline V gene has CDR1 SNHLY and CDR2 FYNNEI. Trimming removed 6 bases from V and 6 bases from J; junction bases left unmatched: 6. This CDR3 contains 14 residues. The sample holds a few counts of this clone. Up to roughly 2 ug genomic DNA was used for TCRB CDR3 amplification. Using immunoSEQ multiplex PCR, the repertoire was profiled, and TCRdb retains in-frame clones only, with some absent. The sample gives more than 75,000 clones, around 83% of which show up once; about 6.8% is in the top ten.

The J gene is TRBJ1-5, the V gene TRBV2; 9 bases are shared with TRBD1. The receptor comes from a human donor with glioblastoma. Sequenced material: blood, taken after dendritic cell vaccination. The CDR3 here is CASSPDRGVQPQHF. In DNA form, the CDR3 reads TGTGCCAGCAGCCCGGACAGGGGCGTTCAGCCCCAGCATTTT.